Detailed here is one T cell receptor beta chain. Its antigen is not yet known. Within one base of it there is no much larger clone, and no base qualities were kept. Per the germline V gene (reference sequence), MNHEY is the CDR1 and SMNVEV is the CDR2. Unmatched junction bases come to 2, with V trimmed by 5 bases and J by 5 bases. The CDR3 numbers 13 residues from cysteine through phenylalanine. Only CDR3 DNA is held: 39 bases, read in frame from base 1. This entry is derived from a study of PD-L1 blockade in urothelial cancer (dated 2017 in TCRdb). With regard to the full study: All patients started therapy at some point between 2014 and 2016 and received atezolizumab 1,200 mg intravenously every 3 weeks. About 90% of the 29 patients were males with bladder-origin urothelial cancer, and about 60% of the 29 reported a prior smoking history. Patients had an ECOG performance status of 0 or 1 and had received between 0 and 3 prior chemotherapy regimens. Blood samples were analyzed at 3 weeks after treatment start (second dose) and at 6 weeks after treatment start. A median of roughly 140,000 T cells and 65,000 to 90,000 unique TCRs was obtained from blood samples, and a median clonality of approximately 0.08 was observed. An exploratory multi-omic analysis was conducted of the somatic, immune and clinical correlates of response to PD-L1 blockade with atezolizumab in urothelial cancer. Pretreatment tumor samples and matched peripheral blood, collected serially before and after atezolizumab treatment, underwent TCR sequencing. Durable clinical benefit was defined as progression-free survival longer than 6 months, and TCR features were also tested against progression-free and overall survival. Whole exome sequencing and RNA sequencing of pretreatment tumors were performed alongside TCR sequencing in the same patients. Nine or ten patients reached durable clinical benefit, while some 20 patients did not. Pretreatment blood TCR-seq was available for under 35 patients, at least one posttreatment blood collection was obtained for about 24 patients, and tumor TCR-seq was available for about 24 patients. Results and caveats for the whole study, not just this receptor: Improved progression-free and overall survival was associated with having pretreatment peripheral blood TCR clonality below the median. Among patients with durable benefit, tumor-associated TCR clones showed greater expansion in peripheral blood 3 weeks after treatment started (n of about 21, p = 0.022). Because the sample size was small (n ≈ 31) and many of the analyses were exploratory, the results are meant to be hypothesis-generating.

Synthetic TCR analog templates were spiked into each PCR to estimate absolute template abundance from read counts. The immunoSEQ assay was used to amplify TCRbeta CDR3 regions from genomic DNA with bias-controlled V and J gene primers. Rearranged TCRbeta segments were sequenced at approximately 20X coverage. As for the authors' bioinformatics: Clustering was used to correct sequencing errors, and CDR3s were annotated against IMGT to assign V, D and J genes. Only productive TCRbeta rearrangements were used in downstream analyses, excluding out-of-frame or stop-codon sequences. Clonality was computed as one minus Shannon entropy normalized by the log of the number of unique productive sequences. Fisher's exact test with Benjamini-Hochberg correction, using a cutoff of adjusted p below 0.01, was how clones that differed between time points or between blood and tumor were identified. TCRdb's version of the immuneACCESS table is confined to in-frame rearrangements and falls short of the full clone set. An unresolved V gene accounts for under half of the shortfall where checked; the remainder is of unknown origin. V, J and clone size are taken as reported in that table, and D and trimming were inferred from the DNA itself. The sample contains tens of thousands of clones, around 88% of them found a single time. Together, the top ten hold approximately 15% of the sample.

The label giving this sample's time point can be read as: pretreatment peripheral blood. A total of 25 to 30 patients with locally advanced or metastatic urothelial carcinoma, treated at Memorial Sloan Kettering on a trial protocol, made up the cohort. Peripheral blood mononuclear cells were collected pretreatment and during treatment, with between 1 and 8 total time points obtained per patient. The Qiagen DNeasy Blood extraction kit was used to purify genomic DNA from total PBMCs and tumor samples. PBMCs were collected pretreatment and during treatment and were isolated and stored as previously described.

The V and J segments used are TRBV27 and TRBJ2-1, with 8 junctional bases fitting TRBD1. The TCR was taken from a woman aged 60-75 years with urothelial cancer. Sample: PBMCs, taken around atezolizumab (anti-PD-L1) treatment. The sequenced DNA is TGTGCCAGCAGTCGACAGGGGAACAATGAGCAGTTCTTC. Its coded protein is CASSRQGNNEQFF.